Presented here are 7 T cell receptor beta chains from one specimen sequenced in a study of blood T cell repertoires in COVID-19. This table comes from immunoSEQ multiplex PCR, and its TCRdb copy is limited to in-frame clones, with some not included. This table has around 130,000 clones, 80% to 90% appearing once. Material for sequencing was peripheral blood. These receptors were collected from a man aged 65 to 79 with active or convalescent COVID-19.

Here the CDR3 DNA reads TGTGCCAGCAGTCTTCGACAGTTCCCAACTAATGAAAAACTGTTTTTT. Protein sequence: CASSLRQFPTNEKLFF. The rearrangement links TRBV28 to TRBJ1-4; D possibly corresponds to TRBD1 (5 bases). Germline CDR1 reads MDHEN; CDR2 reads SYDVKM. The CDR3 covers 16 residues. The V and J ends lost 5 bases and 0 bases respectively, with 13 bases between them.

The V and J genes are TRBV15 and TRBJ2-7, with 8 bases matching TRBD2. The CDR3 has 15 residues. Germline CDR1 is LNHNV and CDR2 is YYDKDF (reference sequence). V shed 6 bases and J 5 bases; nucleotides not matched to a gene: 12. The CDR3 spells CATSRGGGLGNEQYF. CDR3 coding DNA: TGTGCCACCAGTCGGGGGGGCGGACTAGGAAACGAGCAGTACTTC.

The chain has TRBV5-5 and TRBJ1-2; D is ambiguous. CDR1 and CDR2 (germline): SGHKS, YYEKEE (reference sequence). This CDR3 has 14 amino acids. V was cut by 5 bases and J by 7 bases, with 18 bases left in between. The DNA for the CDR3 is TGTGCCAGCAGTCCGGGGATGGTCTTCAGTGGCTACACCTTC. It encodes CASSPGMVFSGYTF.

The chain carries TRBV28 and TRBJ1-2; D is undetermined. The CDR3 spans 13 residues. The V and J ends lost 5 bases and 7 bases respectively, with 14 bases between them. Germline loops: CDR1 MDHEN, CDR2 SYDVKM. CDR3 protein: CASSTNVRGGYTF. The DNA for the CDR3 is TGTGCCAGCAGTACTAACGTTCGTGGTGGCTACACCTTC.

This chain connects TRBV4-1 to TRBJ2-5; D is undetermined. The CDR3 is made up of 16 amino acids. Trimming took 0 bases from V and 1 from J, leaving 12 bases between them. Germline CDR1 is MGHRA and CDR2 is YSYEKL. The chain's CDR3 is CASSQDGTRSQETQYF. As DNA, the CDR3 is TGCGCCAGCAGCCAAGATGGTACGAGGTCCCAAGAGACCCAGTACTTC.

The CDR3 DNA follows: TGTGCCAGCAGTTTCGGGACAGGTGCAACTAATGAAAAACTGTTTTTT. As protein: CASSFGTGATNEKLFF. The chain recombines TRBV7-2 with TRBJ1-4; 8 bases align to TRBD1. Germline V CDR1 and CDR2: SGHTA, FQGNSA. The CDR3 sequence is 16 residues long. After removal of 6 bases from V and 0 bases from J, the junction contained 6 bases not matched to a gene.

This chain links TRBV28 with TRBJ1-6, with TRBD1 matching over 8 bases. Germline values: CDR1 MDHEN, CDR2 SYDVKM. V shed 6 bases, J shed 9 bases, and the junction held 7 bases outside the gene matches. This CDR3 region has 14 residues. Here the CDR3 reads CASRKGQGGSPLHF. The DNA of the CDR3 is TGTGCCAGCAGAAAAGGACAGGGCGGTTCACCCCTCCACTTT. The complete variable domain, with remaining parts taken from reference TRBV28 and TRBJ1-6, reads DVKVTQSSRYLVKRTGEKVFLECVQDMDHENMFWYRQDPGLGLRLIYFSYDVKMKEKGDIPEGYSVSREKKERFSLILESASTNQTSMYLCASRKGQGGSPLHFGNGTRLTVT.